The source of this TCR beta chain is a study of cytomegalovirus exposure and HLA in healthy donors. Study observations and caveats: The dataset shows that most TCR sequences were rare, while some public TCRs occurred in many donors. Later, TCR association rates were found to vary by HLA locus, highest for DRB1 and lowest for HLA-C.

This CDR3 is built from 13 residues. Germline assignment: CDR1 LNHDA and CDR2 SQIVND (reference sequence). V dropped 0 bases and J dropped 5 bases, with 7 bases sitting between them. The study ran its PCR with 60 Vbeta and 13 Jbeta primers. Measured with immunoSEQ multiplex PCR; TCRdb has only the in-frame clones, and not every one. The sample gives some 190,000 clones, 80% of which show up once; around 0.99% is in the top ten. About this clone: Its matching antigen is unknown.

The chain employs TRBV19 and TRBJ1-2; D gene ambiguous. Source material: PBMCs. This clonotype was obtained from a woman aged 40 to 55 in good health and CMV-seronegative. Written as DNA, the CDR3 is TGTGCCAGTAGTATAGATCGGGTTTATGGCTACACCTTC. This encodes CASSIDRVYGYTF.